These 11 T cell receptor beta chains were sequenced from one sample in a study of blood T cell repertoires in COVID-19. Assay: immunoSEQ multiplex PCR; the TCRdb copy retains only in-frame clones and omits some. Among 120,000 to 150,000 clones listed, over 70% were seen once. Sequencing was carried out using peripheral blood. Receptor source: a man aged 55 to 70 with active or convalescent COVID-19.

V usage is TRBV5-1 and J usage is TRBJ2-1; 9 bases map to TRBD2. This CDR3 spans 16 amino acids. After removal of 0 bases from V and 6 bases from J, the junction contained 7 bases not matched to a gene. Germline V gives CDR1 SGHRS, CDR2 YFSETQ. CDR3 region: CASSLVLAGGGNEQFF. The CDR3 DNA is TGCGCCAGCAGCTTGGTGCTCGCGGGAGGGGGCAATGAGCAGTTCTTC.

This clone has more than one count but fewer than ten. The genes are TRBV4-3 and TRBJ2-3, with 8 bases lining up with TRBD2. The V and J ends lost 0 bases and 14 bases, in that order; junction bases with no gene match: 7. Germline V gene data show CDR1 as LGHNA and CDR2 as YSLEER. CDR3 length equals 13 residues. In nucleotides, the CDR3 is TGCGCCAGCAGCCAAGAACCGGGACTAGTACCGTATTTT. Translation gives CASSQEPGLVPYF.

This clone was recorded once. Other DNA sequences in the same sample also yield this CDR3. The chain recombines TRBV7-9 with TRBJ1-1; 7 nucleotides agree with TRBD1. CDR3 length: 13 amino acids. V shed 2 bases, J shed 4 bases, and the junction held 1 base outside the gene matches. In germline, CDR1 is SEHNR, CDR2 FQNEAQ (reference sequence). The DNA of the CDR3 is TGTGCCAGCAGCTTATCAGGGGGCACTGAAGCTTTCTTT. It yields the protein CASSLSGGTEAFF.

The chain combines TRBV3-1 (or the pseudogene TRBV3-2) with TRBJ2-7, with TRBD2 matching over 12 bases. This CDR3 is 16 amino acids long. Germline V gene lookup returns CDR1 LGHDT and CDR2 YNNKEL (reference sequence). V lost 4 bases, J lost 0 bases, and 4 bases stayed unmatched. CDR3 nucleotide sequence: TGTGCCAGCAGCCCGGGACTAGCGGGTCGCTCCTACGAGCAGTACTTC. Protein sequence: CASSPGLAGRSYEQYF.

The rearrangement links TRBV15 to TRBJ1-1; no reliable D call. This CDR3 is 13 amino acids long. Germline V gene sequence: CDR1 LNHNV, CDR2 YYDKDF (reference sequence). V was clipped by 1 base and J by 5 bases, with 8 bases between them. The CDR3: CATSRVQSTEAFF. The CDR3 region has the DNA TGTGCCACCAGCAGAGTACAATCTACTGAAGCTTTCTTT.

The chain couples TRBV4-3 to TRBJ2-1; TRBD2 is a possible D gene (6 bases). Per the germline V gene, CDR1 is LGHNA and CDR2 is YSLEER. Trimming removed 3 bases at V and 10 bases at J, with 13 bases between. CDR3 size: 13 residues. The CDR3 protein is CASSHGRGIEQFF. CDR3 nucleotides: TGCGCCAGCAGCCACGGCCGGGGGATCGAGCAGTTCTTC.

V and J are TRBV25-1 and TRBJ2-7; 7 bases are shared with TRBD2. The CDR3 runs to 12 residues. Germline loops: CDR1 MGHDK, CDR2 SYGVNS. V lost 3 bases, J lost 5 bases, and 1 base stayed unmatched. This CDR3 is CASSEGGNEQYF. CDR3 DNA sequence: TGTGCCAGCAGTGAGGGGGGGAACGAGCAGTACTTC.

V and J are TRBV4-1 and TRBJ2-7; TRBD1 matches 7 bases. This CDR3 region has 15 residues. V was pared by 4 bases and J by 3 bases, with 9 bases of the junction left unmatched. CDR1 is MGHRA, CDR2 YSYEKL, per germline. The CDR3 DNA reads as TGCGCCAGCAGCCTTACCACCGGGACAGACTACGAGCAGTACTTC. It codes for CASSLTTGTDYEQYF.

The CDR3 reads CASSLGPSGANVLTF. In nucleotides, the CDR3 is TGTGCCAGCAGTTTGGGCCCCTCTGGGGCCAACGTCCTGACTTTC. The chain joins TRBV28 to TRBJ2-6; D is uncertain. The germline CDR1 and CDR2 sequences are MDHEN and SYDVKM. Trimming pared 3 bases from V and 0 bases from J, leaving 6 bases between. The CDR3 is 15 amino acids.

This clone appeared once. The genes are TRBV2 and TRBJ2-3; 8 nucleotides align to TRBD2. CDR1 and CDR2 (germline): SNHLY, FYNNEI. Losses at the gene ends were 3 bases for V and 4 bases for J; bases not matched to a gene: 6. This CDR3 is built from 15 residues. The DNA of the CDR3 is TGTGCCAGCAGTGAGCAGCGGGAGCGATCAGATACGCAGTATTTT. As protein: CASSEQRERSDTQYF.

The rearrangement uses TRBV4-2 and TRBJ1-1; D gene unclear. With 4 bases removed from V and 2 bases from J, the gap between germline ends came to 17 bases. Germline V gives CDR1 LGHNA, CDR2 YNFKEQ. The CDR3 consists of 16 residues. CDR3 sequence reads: CASSREGGPANTEAFF. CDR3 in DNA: TGTGCCAGCAGCCGGGAAGGAGGGCCAGCAAACACTGAAGCTTTCTTT.